This T cell receptor delta chain originates from a study of gamma-delta T cells after stem cell transplantation. TCRdb re-called clones from the RT-PCR reads using CATT. Among some 2,400 delta-chain clones listed, around 20% were seen once. This clone has only a few counts. This CDR3 contains 18 residues. Trimming removed 2 bases at V and 1 base at J, with 24 bases between. CDR1 is NSMFDY and CDR2 is ISSIKDK in the germline V gene. The receptor's source is a human donor. It is not recorded whose cells these are; they may come from a transplant donor. Sequencing input: gamma-delta T cells. V usage is TRAV29/DV5 and J usage is TRDJ1, with D tentatively TRDD2 or TRDD3 (8 bases each). The CDR3 is CAARPLPSPGGPTDKLIF. CDR3 bases: TGTGCAGCAAGACCCCTTCCTAGCCCTGGGGGACCCACCGATAAACTCATCTTT.